The entry below gives a single T cell receptor beta chain sequence along with its context. As yet, its antigen is unknown. Making the TCR beta libraries involved quantitative 5'-RACE with molecular barcodes. TCRdb re-called the 5' RACE reads with MiXCR, one entry per CDR3 protein. The sample gives about 540,000 distinct CDR3 sequences, more than 9.5% of which show up once; almost 7% is in the top ten. This CDR3 spans 12 amino acids. The V gene end was trimmed by 5 bases and the J gene end by 7 bases; junction bases not matched to a gene: 4. The data originate from a study of CD8 T cells in ankylosing spondylitis. Overall study findings and caveats: A motif of eight or nine highly homologous TCR beta variants was seen as apparently characteristic of ankylosing spondylitis blood. In synovial fluid and blood from reactive arthritis, some motif variants were previously reported.

The V call is TRBV12-3 or TRBV12-4, the J call TRBJ1-1; 7 nucleotides align to TRBD1. The source of this sequence is a male donor with ankylosing spondylitis. The sequenced sample consisted of blood, either unsorted or a sorted T cell fraction (not recorded which). CDR3 sequence (DNA): TGTGCCAGCAGTCGGGGGGACAGTGAAGCTTTCTTT. Translated, it gives CASSRGDSEAFF.